The 5 T cell receptor beta chains below come from one sample, sequenced in a study of regulatory T cells in long-lasting Graves disease. The time point is: newly diagnosed GD, antithyroid drugs for less than 3 months. PBMC RNA was the source of the TCR library. Assembly of TCR beta libraries relied on iRepertoire HTBI primers together with Arm-PCR of CDR3 regions. TCRdb called the multiplex PCR reads again in MiXCR, with one record for every CDR3 protein. The data show fewer than 650,000 distinct CDR3 sequences, roughly 16% seen once. These records were also assigned to another study, of T cells in Graves' hyperthyroidism and ophthalmopathy.

The source material was peripheral blood mononuclear cells (PBMCs), sampled at new diagnosis, from a patient treated with antithyroid drugs. The source is a man aged 18 to 30 with Graves disease.

A few counts support this clonotype. The rearrangement uses TRBV30 and TRBJ1-1; no definite D call. The length of the CDR3 is 11 residues. Germline CDR1 and CDR2: GTSNPN and SVGIG (reference sequence). Between the trimmed V and J ends, which lost 8 bases and 5 bases, there was a span of 12 bases. The CDR3 loop reads CAGDWGTEAFF. CDR3 sequence (DNA): TGTGCCGGCGACTGGGGAACTGAAGCTTTCTTT.

V is TRBV6-4 and J is TRBJ2-7, with 8 nucleotides matching TRBD1. V dropped 6 bases and J dropped 1; count of bases not matched to a gene: 5. There are 14 residues in the CDR3. Germline V gives CDR1 MRHNA, CDR2 SNTAGT. In DNA, the CDR3 is TGTGCCAGCAGCCGGGACAGGACATCCTACGAGCAGTACTTC. It encodes CASSRDRTSYEQYF.

This clonotype was seen repeatedly, ten times or more. This CDR3 is CASSEVDYEQYF. CDR3 DNA sequence: TGTGCCAGCAGTGAAGTGGACTACGAGCAGTACTTC. This chain joins TRBV6-2 or TRBV6-3 and TRBJ2-7; D uncertain. From germline, CDR1 is MNHEY and CDR2 SVGEGT. V was cut by 5 bases and J by 3 bases, with 8 bases left in between. The CDR3 is 12 residues long.

This clonotype was seen ten or more times. In DNA, the CDR3 is TGTGCCAGCAGCTTGCGGGCAGGTTCCGCGGATACGCAGTATTTT. Its protein product is CASSLRAGSADTQYF. The chain couples TRBV5-5 to TRBJ2-3; D remains ambiguous. The ends were cut back, 1 base at V and 6 bases at J, with 15 bases in the middle. In germline, CDR1 is SGHKS, CDR2 YYEKEE (reference sequence). The CDR3 spans 15 residues.

In its sample, this clonotype was seen a few times. The chain uses TRBV29-1 and TRBJ1-2, with 7 bases identical to TRBD1. Trimming cost V 1 base and J 2 bases; bases outside gene matches: 1. Germline lookup yields CDR1 SQVTM and CDR2 ANQGSEA. This CDR3 comprises 13 residues. CDR3 protein: CSVEATGNYGYTF. DNA for the CDR3: TGCAGCGTTGAAGCGACAGGGAACTATGGCTACACCTTC.